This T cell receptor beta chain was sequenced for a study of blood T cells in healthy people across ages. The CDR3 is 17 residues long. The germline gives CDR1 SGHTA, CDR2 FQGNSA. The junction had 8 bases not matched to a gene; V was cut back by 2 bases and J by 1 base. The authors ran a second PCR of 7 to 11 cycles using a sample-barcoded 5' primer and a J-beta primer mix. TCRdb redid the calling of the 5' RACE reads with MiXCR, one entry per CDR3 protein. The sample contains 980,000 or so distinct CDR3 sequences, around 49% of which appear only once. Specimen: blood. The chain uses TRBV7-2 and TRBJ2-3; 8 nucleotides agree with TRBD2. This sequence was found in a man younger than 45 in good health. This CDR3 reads CASSLLPGGPGTDTQYF. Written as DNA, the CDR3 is TGTGCCAGCAGCTTACTTCCGGGGGGGCCGGGCACAGATACGCAGTATTTT. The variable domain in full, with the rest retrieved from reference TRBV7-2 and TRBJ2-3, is GAGVSQSPSNKVTEKGKDVELRCDPISGHTALYWYRQSLGQGLEFLIYFQGNSAPDKSGLPSDRFSAERTGGSVSTLTIQRTQQEDSAVYLCASSLLPGGPGTDTQYFGPGTRLTVL.